This T cell receptor beta chain was documented in a study of T cells in Graves' hyperthyroidism and ophthalmopathy. As for the study in general: Peripheral blood was taken when the disease was first diagnosed, before any treatment began. Whole-study results and caveats: Model output signaled ophthalmopathy a median roughly 6.5 months ahead of onset.

Researchers took RNA transcripts and amplified the TCR beta CDR3 regions from them. First-round RT-PCR with HTBI primers amplified the TCR CDR3 region. TCRdb used MiXCR to reprocess the multiplex PCR reads, holding one entry per CDR3 protein. The sample records some 580,000 distinct CDR3 sequences, more than 15% being singletons. In this sample, this clonotype turned up a few times. The antigen is undetermined. The germline V gene encodes CDR1 SGHAT and CDR2 FQNNGV. With 0 bases removed from V and 2 bases from J, the gap between germline ends came to 11 bases. The CDR3 loop spans 16 amino acids. Source material: blood. This chain connects TRBV11-2 to TRBJ2-1; no reliable D call. The clonotype originates from a woman in her thirties or forties with Graves' ophthalmopathy. The CDR3 coding sequence is TGTGCCAGCAGCTTAGATCGTACAAGCACCTACAATGAGCAGTTCTTC. This translates into CASSLDRTSTYNEQFF.